This TCR beta chain was observed in a study of PD-L1 blockade in urothelial cancer. Study-wide context: Administration of atezolizumab to patients began in the mid-2010s, at 1,200 mg intravenously every 3 weeks. Between 0 and 3 prior chemotherapy regimens had been given to patients.

Germline-derived CDR1 and CDR2 are SGHTA and FQGNSA. The CDR3 sequence is 15 residues long. The V gene lost 2 bases and the J gene lost 6 bases, with 14 bases spanning the gap. Regarding time point: pretreatment peripheral blood. Study-level results: Better progression-free and overall survival followed lower pretreatment blood clonality.

The data were produced by immunoSEQ multiplex PCR, yet TCRdb's version contains in-frame clones alone and is incomplete. The sample has around 45,000 clones; 75% to 90% are singletons. This clone came up once. Its antigen remains unidentified. This specimen was PBMCs, taken around atezolizumab (anti-PD-L1) treatment. The chain employs TRBV7-2 and TRBJ2-1, with D tentatively TRBD2 (6 bases). The sequence derives from a middle-aged man with urothelial cancer. The CDR3 nucleotides are TGTGCCAGCAGCTTAAGCTGGGGCGGGATCAATGAGCAGTTCTTC. Encoded protein: CASSLSWGGINEQFF.